This is a list of T cell receptor beta chains from one sample in a study of control samples from healthy donors and cancer patients. The assay was immunoSEQ multiplex PCR, and TCRdb's table has in-frame clones only and misses some. The top ten hold about 1.5% of the sample, which has roughly 200,000 clones, roughly 91% seen once. The sequencing input was blood. The source is a man younger than 35 in good health. Each CDR3 is given with its conserved first and last residue. D genes are given only for firm matches. Size is stated for part of the rows, as once, few or many counts, or as a class when the clone is expanded.

J: TRBJ2-4; D: -; size: -; V: TRBV19; CDR3: CASSIHWDIQYF; DNA: TGTGCCAGTAGTATTCATTGGGACATTCAGTACTTC
J: TRBJ1-4; D: TRBD1; size: -; V: TRBV4-1; CDR3: CASRGQGREKLFF; DNA: TGCGCCAGCAGGGGACAGGGGAGAGAAAAACTGTTTTTT
J: TRBJ2-1; D: TRBD2; size: -; V: TRBV18; CDR3: CASSGAGAFGEQFF; DNA: TGTGCCAGCTCCGGAGCGGGGGCTTTCGGGGAGCAGTTCTTC
J: TRBJ2-5; D: -; size: -; V: TRBV27; CDR3: CASSLGYRGGTQYF; DNA: TGTGCCAGCAGCCTAGGATATAGAGGCGGGACCCAGTACTTC
J: TRBJ2-3; D: TRBD1; size: -; V: TRBV19; CDR3: CASTIGTGNTDTQYF; DNA: TGTGCCAGTACGATCGGGACAGGGAACACAGATACGCAGTATTTT
J: TRBJ2-2; D: -; size: -; V: TRBV7-6; CDR3: CASSSSNTGELFF; DNA: TGTGCCAGCAGCTCTTCAAACACCGGGGAGCTGTTTTTT
J: TRBJ2-7; D: -; size: -; V: TRBV28; CDR3: CASSLKLFSYEQYF; DNA: TGTGCCAGCAGTTTAAAGCTGTTCTCCTACGAGCAGTACTTC
J: TRBJ1-2; D: -; size: -; V: TRBV10-3; CDR3: CAISESGSGPGYGYTF; DNA: TGTGCCATCAGTGAGTCAGGTTCAGGGCCGGGCTATGGCTACACCTTC
J: TRBJ1-6; D: TRBD1; size: -; V: TRBV4-1; CDR3: CASSQLPGQGNSPLHF; DNA: TGCGCCAGCAGCCAACTACCGGGACAGGGGAATTCACCCCTCCACTTT
J: TRBJ1-5; D: -; size: -; V: TRBV27; CDR3: CASKFNQPQHF; DNA: TGTGCCAGCAAATTCAATCAGCCCCAGCATTTT
J: TRBJ2-1; D: TRBD2; size: -; V: TRBV4-1; CDR3: CASSPRGSSYNEQFF; DNA: TGCGCCAGCAGCCCGCGGGGGAGCTCCTACAATGAGCAGTTCTTC
J: TRBJ1-4; D: TRBD1; size: -; V: TRBV5-1; CDR3: CASSLAAGGDEKLFF; DNA: TGCGCCAGCAGCTTGGCTGCAGGGGGCGATGAAAAACTGTTTTTT
J: TRBJ1-5; D: -; size: -; V: TRBV28; CDR3: CASSTTDVRRQPQHF; DNA: TGTGCCAGCAGTACAACAGATGTTAGACGTCAGCCCCAGCATTTT
J: TRBJ2-3; D: -; size: -; V: TRBV24-1; CDR3: CATSDNVDTDTQYF; DNA: TGTGCCACCAGTGATAACGTAGATACCGATACGCAGTATTTT
J: TRBJ1-2; D: -; size: -; V: TRBV6-5; CDR3: CASMQGGYGYTF; DNA: TGTGCCAGCATGCAGGGAGGCTATGGCTACACCTTC
J: TRBJ1-1; D: TRBD1; size: -; V: TRBV28; CDR3: CASSSYRGPGKAFF; DNA: TGTGCCAGCAGTTCCTACAGGGGGCCCGGAAAAGCTTTCTTT
J: TRBJ2-7; D: -; size: few; V: TRBV5-1; CDR3: CASSLGGFSSYEQYF; DNA: TGCGCCAGCAGCCTAGGGGGTTTCAGCTCCTACGAGCAGTACTTC
J: TRBJ1-2; D: -; size: -; V: TRBV28; CDR3: CASSPGNGYTF; DNA: TGTGCCAGCAGTCCCGGGAATGGCTACACCTTC
J: TRBJ2-2; D: -; size: -; V: TRBV5-1; CDR3: CASSTQGYTGELFF; DNA: TGCGCCAGCAGTACCCAGGGCTACACCGGGGAGCTGTTTTTT
J: TRBJ1-2; D: -; size: -; V: TRBV30; CDR3: CAWKTGATSGPCTF; DNA: TGTGCCTGGAAGACGGGAGCGACCTCCGGTCCTTGCACCTTC
J: TRBJ2-7; D: -; size: -; V: TRBV10-3; CDR3: CAISGRSQGKFDEQYF; DNA: TGTGCCATCAGTGGTAGAAGTCAGGGGAAATTCGACGAGCAGTACTTC
J: TRBJ2-7; D: -; size: -; V: TRBV18; CDR3: CASSQGGYEQYF; DNA: TGTGCCAGCTCTCAGGGCGGCTACGAGCAGTACTTC
J: TRBJ1-4; D: -; size: -; V: TRBV2; CDR3: CASSLTWEKLFF; DNA: TGTGCCAGCAGTCTGACTTGGGAAAAACTGTTTTTT
J: TRBJ2-1; D: -; size: once; V: TRBV24-1; CDR3: CATSDMGHSYNEQFF; DNA: TGTGCCACCAGTGACATGGGACATTCATACAATGAGCAGTTCTTC
J: TRBJ2-1; D: -; size: -; V: TRBV5-1; CDR3: CASSPSRGGYNEQFF; DNA: TGCGCCAGCAGCCCCTCGAGGGGTGGCTACAATGAGCAGTTCTTC
J: TRBJ2-1; D: -; size: once; V: TRBV14; CDR3: CASSRGVYNEQFF; DNA: TGTGCCAGCAGCCGGGGGGTTTACAATGAGCAGTTCTTC
J: TRBJ1-6; D: -; size: once; V: TRBV12-5; CDR3: CASGLRPTTVISYNSPLHF; DNA: TGTGCTAGTGGTTTGCGCCCGACGACAGTAATCTCCTATAATTCACCCCTCCACTTT
J: TRBJ2-7; D: -; size: -; V: TRBV5-5; CDR3: CASGRVSYEQYF; DNA: TGTGCTTCGGGGCGGGTCTCCTACGAGCAGTACTTC
J: TRBJ1-1; D: TRBD1; size: -; V: TRBV2; CDR3: CASSDRGPEAFF; DNA: TGTGCCAGCAGTGACAGGGGGCCTGAAGCTTTCTTT
J: TRBJ1-1; D: -; size: -; V: TRBV6-5; CDR3: CASTLTPQNTEAFF; DNA: TGTGCCAGCACCCTAACTCCGCAGAACACTGAAGCTTTCTTT
J: TRBJ1-4; D: -; size: once; V: TRBV2; CDR3: CASSRELEKLFF; DNA: TGTGCCAGCAGTCGGGAGCTTGAAAAACTGTTTTTT
J: TRBJ1-1; D: -; size: -; V: TRBV6-5; CDR3: CASSQEQGMNTEAFF; DNA: TGTGCCAGCAGCCAAGAACAGGGCATGAACACTGAAGCTTTCTTT
J: TRBJ1-1; D: -; size: -; V: TRBV28; CDR3: CASRGRDSTEAFF; DNA: TGTGCCAGCAGGGGCAGGGACTCCACTGAAGCTTTCTTT
J: TRBJ1-1; D: TRBD1; size: -; V: TRBV19; CDR3: CATHPLFGTGEMTEAFF; DNA: TGTGCCACCCATCCCCTCTTTGGAACAGGGGAGATGACTGAAGCTTTCTTT
J: TRBJ2-5; D: -; size: -; V: TRBV5-1; CDR3: CASSIQGPQETQYF; DNA: TGCGCCAGCAGCATACAGGGCCCCCAAGAGACCCAGTACTTC
J: TRBJ2-7; D: -; size: once; V: TRBV6-1; CDR3: CASSEPLHEQYF; DNA: TGTGCCAGCAGTGAACCCCTCCACGAGCAGTACTTC
J: TRBJ2-3; D: TRBD1; size: -; V: TRBV5-5; CDR3: CASSLEYWTGGTDTQYF; DNA: TGTGCCAGCAGCTTGGAGTACTGGACAGGGGGCACAGATACGCAGTATTTT
J: TRBJ2-3; D: -; size: -; V: TRBV2; CDR3: CASSEALGGNTDTQYF; DNA: TGTGCCAGCAGTGAAGCGCTTGGGGGGAACACAGATACGCAGTATTTT
J: TRBJ2-7; D: -; size: -; V: TRBV5-5; CDR3: CASSLQGRPYEQYF; DNA: TGTGCCAGCAGCTTACAGGGGAGGCCCTACGAGCAGTACTTC
J: TRBJ1-2; D: TRBD1; size: -; V: TRBV19; CDR3: CASSTTGVYGYTF; DNA: TGTGCCAGTAGTACGACAGGGGTCTATGGCTACACCTTC
J: TRBJ1-2; D: -; size: -; V: TRBV14; CDR3: CASSLLDSLGYTF; DNA: TGTGCCAGCAGCCTTCTGGACAGCCTTGGCTACACCTTC
J: TRBJ2-7; D: -; size: -; V: TRBV5-4; CDR3: CASSSSNKEQYF; DNA: TGTGCCAGCAGCTCCAGTAATAAAGAGCAGTACTTC
J: TRBJ2-1; D: TRBD2; size: -; V: TRBV14; CDR3: CASSYGTSGGAAFF; DNA: TGTGCCAGCAGCTACGGGACTAGCGGGGGGGCGGCGTTCTTC